The 10 T cell receptor beta chains listed next were all sequenced from one sample in a study of Ad26.COV2.S vaccination and SARS-CoV-2 variants. Some clones are missing from TCRdb's copy, which holds only in-frame ones; the method was immunoSEQ multiplex PCR. The table lists about 320,000 clones, roughly nine tenths of them singletons. The sample's treatment: some 20 received Ad26.COV2.S at low or high dose, single or two shots; roughly five received placebo; per-sample allocation not given. After the first vaccine or placebo injection, samples were drawn on day 63. Sequenced material: peripheral blood, taken in a trial of Ad26.COV2.S vaccine versus placebo. These receptors came from a person aged 18-60 years who received the Ad26.COV2.S COVID-19 vaccine or a placebo.

The V call is TRBV7-9, the J call TRBJ1-4; TRBD1 might be the D (5 bases). Germline V gene lookup returns CDR1 SEHNR and CDR2 FQNEAQ (reference sequence). V was cut by 5 bases and J by 6 bases, with 13 bases left in between. The CDR3 sequence is 14 residues long. CDR3 loop: CASSGGISDEKLFF. The CDR3 DNA reads TGTGCCAGCAGCGGGGGGATATCGGATGAAAAACTGTTTTTT.

This sequence joins TRBV18 and TRBJ1-6; D call uncertain. With 3 bases removed from V and 9 bases from J, the gap between germline ends came to 18 bases. Germline V gene lookup returns CDR1 KGHSH and CDR2 LQKENI. The CDR3 sequence is 16 residues long. CDR3: CASSPAMLPRISPLHF. The CDR3 region has the DNA TGTGCCAGCTCACCGGCGATGCTCCCCCGAATTTCACCCCTCCACTTT.

In the case of this clone: The same CDR3 can be traced to other DNA sequences in this sample. J is TRBJ1-1 and V is TRBV29-1, with a possible D match to TRBD1 (6 bases). Trimming pared 6 bases from V and 0 bases from J, leaving 8 bases between. The CDR3 totals 12 residues. CDR1 and CDR2 from the germline V gene are SQVTM and ANQGSEA. The CDR3 loop is CSVGQLNTEAFF. The CDR3 DNA sequence: TGCAGCGTGGGACAATTGAACACTGAAGCTTTCTTT.

A single count supports this clone. V and J are TRBV25-1 and TRBJ2-3; 7 bases line up with TRBD1. With V trimmed by 8 bases and J by 2 bases, 7 bases remained unmatched. Germline V CDR1 and CDR2: MGHDK, SYGVNS. CDR3 size: 14 residues. CDR3 sequence reads: CASGLTGTTDTQYF. Written as DNA, the CDR3 is TGTGCCAGCGGTTTGACAGGGACCACAGATACGCAGTATTTT.

The chain recombines TRBV18 with TRBJ2-3; 10 bases agree with TRBD1. The CDR3 spans 14 residues. V lost 2 bases to trimming and J lost 15 bases; unmatched junction nucleotides: 11. Looked up from germline, CDR1 is KGHSH and CDR2 is LQKENI. The CDR3 reads CASSPGTGEVSGYF. The CDR3 DNA sequence: TGTGCCAGCTCACCAGGGACAGGGGAAGTGTCGGGATATTTT.

This rearrangement joins TRBV5-1 to TRBJ2-7, with D perhaps matching TRBD1 (5 bases). The CDR3 runs 14 residues. V dropped 0 bases and J dropped 4 bases, with 11 bases sitting between them. Germline lookup yields CDR1 SGHRS and CDR2 YFSETQ. CDR3 sequence: CASSLVSGSYEQYF. In nucleotides, the CDR3 is TGCGCCAGCAGCTTGGTTTCAGGGTCTTACGAGCAGTACTTC.

This rearrangement joins TRBV7-9 to TRBJ2-5; 7 nucleotides agree with TRBD2. Germline lookup yields CDR1 SEHNR and CDR2 FQNEAQ (reference sequence). This CDR3 is built from 16 residues. V was clipped by 1 base and J by 6 bases; unmatched bases: 11. The CDR3 spells CASSLEGFGTIKTQYF. CDR3 nucleotides: TGTGCCAGCAGCTTAGAGGGTTTCGGGACTATAAAGACCCAGTACTTC.

The chain joins TRBV4-2 to TRBJ1-2; D gene uncertain. V lost 0 bases and J 5 bases, leaving 13 bases between the germline ends. Germline CDR1 LGHNA, CDR2 YNFKEQ. There are 15 residues in the CDR3. CDR3 region: CASSQEPGVGYGYTF. For the CDR3, the DNA is TGTGCCAGCAGCCAAGAGCCGGGAGTGGGGTATGGCTACACCTTC.

A single count supports this clone. The identical CDR3 is also encoded by other nucleotide sequences in the sample. V gene TRBV11-2 combines with J gene TRBJ1-1; D not resolved. CDR3 length: 13 residues. Trimming left V 0 bases short and J 0 bases short, with 2 bases between. Germline CDR1 SGHAT, CDR2 FQNNGV. The CDR3 coding sequence is TGTGCCAGCAGCTTAGAGGTGAACACTGAAGCTTTCTTT. Its protein is CASSLEVNTEAFF.

The chain uses TRBV7-2 and TRBJ1-1, with TRBD1 matching 8 bases. CDR3 length: 14 amino acids. Germline CDR1 and CDR2: SGHTA and FQGNSA. V gave up 3 bases and J gave up 7 bases; unmatched junction bases: 7. The CDR3 region is CASSLGDRPYEAFF. The DNA of the CDR3 is TGTGCCAGCAGCTTGGGGGACAGGCCGTATGAAGCTTTCTTT. The full variable domain, rest sourced from reference TRBV7-2 and TRBJ1-1, is GAGVSQSPSNKVTEKGKDVELRCDPISGHTALYWYRQSLGQGLEFLIYFQGNSAPDKSGLPSDRFSAERTGGSVSTLTIQRTQQEDSAVYLCASSLGDRPYEAFFGQGTRLTVV.